This TCR beta chain was profiled in a study of cytomegalovirus exposure and HLA in healthy donors. Notes on the study in general: A subsequent analysis found that TCR clusters from the first cohort also tended to co-occur in the roughly 120 validation repertoires, with approximately 94% of cluster scores above 0.

This CDR3 spans 13 amino acids. The germline CDR1 and CDR2 sequences are MNHNS and SASEGT. V lost 2 bases and J lost 6, with 10 bases in between. Separate from the roughly 700-subject first cohort was the approximately 130-subject validation cohort, to which the donors belonged. Using immunoSEQ multiplex PCR, the repertoire was profiled, and TCRdb retains in-frame clones only, with some absent. The sample yields around 200,000 clones, 81% seen once. This clone was seen a few times. Its specificity is not known. Source material: PBMCs. This rearrangement joins TRBV6-1 to TRBJ1-2, with D perhaps matching TRBD1 (5 bases). The origin of this receptor is a young woman in good health and CMV-seronegative. This CDR3 is CASSESGYDGYTF. CDR3 coding DNA: TGTGCCAGCAGTGAATCAGGGTACGATGGCTACACCTTC.